This T cell receptor beta chain comes out of a study of blood T cell repertoires in COVID-19. Study background: T cells, B-cell-depleted T cells, or PBMCs supplied cDNA or gDNA.

About this clone: Other DNA sequences of this sample code for an identical CDR3.

Clones were read by immunoSEQ multiplex PCR, and TCRdb kept only the in-frame ones, dropping some. The table shows roughly 300,000 clones, with approximately 83% occurring only once. V lost 6 bases, J lost 4 bases, and 2 bases stayed unmatched. The V gene's germline CDR1 is SQVTM and CDR2 ANQGSEA. This CDR3 has 12 amino acids. Adults between roughly 18 and 89 years of age took part from some 25 US areas. The specimen sequenced was PBMCs or T cells enriched from blood (not recorded which). The source of this sequence is a woman in her forties with acute COVID-19. The genes are TRBV29-1 and TRBJ1-1; 10 nucleotides match TRBD1. In DNA form, the CDR3 reads TGCAGCGTAAGGACAGGGGGCACTGAAGCTTTCTTT. Translating gives CSVRTGGTEAFF.